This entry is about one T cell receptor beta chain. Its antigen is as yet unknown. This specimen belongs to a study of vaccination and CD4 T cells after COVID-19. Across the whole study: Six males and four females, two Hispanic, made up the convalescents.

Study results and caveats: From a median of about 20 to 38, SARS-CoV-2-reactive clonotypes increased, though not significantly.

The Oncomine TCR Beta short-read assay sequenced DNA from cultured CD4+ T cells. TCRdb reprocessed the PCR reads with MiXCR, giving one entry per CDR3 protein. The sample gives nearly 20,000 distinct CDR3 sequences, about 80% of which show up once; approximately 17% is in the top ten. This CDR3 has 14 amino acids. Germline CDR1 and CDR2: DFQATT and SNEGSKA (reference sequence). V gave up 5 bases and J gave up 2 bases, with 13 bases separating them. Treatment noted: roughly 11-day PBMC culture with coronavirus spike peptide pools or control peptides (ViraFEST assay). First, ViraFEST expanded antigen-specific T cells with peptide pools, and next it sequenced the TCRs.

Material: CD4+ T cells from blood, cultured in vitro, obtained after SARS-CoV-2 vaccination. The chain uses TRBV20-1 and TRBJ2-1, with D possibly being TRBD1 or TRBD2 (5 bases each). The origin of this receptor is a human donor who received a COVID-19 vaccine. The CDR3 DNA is TGCAGTGCTCCGAGGGGATCCCCCTACAATGAGCAGTTCTTC. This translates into CSAPRGSPYNEQFF.